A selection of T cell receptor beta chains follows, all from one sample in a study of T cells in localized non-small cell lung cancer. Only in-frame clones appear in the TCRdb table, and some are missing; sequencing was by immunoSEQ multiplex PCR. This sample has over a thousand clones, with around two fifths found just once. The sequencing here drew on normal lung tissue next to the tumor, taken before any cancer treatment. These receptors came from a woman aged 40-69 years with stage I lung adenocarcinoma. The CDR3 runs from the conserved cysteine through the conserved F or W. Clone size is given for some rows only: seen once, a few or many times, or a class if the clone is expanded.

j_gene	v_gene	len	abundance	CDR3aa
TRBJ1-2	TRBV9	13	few	CASSETGSYGYTF
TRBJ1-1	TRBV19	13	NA	CASGYRPNTEAFF
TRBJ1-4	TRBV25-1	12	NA	CASSKGLEKLFF
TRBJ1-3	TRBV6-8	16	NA	CASSYSTGPIGNTIYF
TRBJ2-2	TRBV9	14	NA	CASRNSANTGELFF
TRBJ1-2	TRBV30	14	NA	CAWEDRGRGYGYTF
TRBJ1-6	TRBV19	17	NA	CASSIEAGVVNNSPLHF
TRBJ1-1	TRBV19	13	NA	CASWRGWGTEAFF
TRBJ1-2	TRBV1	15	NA	CASSQERTGTYGYTF
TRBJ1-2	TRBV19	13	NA	CASTRGQGNGYTF
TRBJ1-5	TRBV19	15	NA	CASSETGQINQPQHF
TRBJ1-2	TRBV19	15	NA	CASSRGRGQGYGYTF
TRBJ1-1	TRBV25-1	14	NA	CASSAQGRGTEAFF
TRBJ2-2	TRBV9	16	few	CASSERLQRGGGELFF
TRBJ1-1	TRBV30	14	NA	CAWIDRAALNEAFF
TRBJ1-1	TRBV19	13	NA	CASIGKGPTEAFF
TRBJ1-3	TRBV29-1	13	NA	CSVDRQVGNTIYF
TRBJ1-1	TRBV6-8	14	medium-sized	CASAPRTGDTEAFF
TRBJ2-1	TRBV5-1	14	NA	CASSLQSSYNEQFF
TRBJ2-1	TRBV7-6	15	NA	CASSLALASYNEQFF
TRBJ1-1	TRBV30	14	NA	CAWSRQPSNTEAFF
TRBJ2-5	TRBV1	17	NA	CASSQDHRGGAGETQYF
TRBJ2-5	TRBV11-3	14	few	CASSLSGWGETQYF
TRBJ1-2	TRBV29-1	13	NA	CSVEGPTLYGYTF
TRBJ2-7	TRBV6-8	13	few	CASSGGGVYEQYF
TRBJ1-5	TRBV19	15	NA	CASTPGPNSNQPQHF
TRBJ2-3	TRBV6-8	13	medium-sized	CASRQEAPHTQYF
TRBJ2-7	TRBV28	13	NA	CASSPGQSYEQYF